This record looks at one T cell receptor beta chain sequence and its context. This clonotype was found a few times. The antigen it recognizes is unknown. The junction and the germline gene differ at one end; a read error may be behind it. This record comes from a study of post-analysis software for immune sequencing data (dated by TCRdb to between 2014 and 2017). Study-level background: Relapsing-remitting, secondary progressive and progressive-relapsing multiple sclerosis were recorded as disease courses, and subtype annotation was lacking for some patients. The patient repertoires were compared against more than 10 previously published healthy control repertoires obtained from donors aged roughly 6 to 25 years. A subset of samples was prepared in parallel using single-end sample barcoding, then pooled and co-amplified after Illumina adapter ligation.

To demonstrate the VDJtools post-analysis software, TCR beta repertoires were profiled from the peripheral blood of 13 young patients with multiple sclerosis. The patients with multiple sclerosis were children and adolescents between roughly 6 and 16 years of age. What the work shows at the level of the full study, not this receptor alone: Compared with controls, multiple sclerosis patients had significantly lower normalized Chao1 diversity, a finding suggesting substantial peripheral T-cell clonal expansion. Direct clustering with F measure revealed strong co-clustering of samples prepared in the same batch, which led to a batch-effect correction. The multiple sclerosis patient group was slightly younger than the control group. A handful of TRBV segments, including TRBV5-6, TRBV5-1 and TRBV20-1, were significantly more frequent in patients than controls.

Library method: PCR. The run used an Illumina HiSeq 2500. To reduce PCR and sequencing biases, unique molecular identifiers were incorporated into the TCR beta cDNA libraries. Some 500,000 cDNA molecules were obtained per 1 to 10 million input T cells, so each molecule approximated one T cell. Patient libraries were prepared and sequenced with the same protocol used for the earlier healthy control dataset. Within a given batch, samples were prepared together, multiplexed and sequenced on the same HiSeq lane. In the source study's methods: MIGEC was used to process the raw barcoded reads, and molecular identifier groups with only a single read were discarded before consensus assembly and CDR3 extraction. Clonotype tables were post-analysed with VDJtools, and diversity was normalized by down-sampling all datasets to the smallest sample size. Repertoire overlap clustering matched CDR3 amino acid but not nucleotide sequences to correct batch-related cross-sample contamination. TCRdb itself trimmed the public reads at Q25 with fastp, ran MiXCR and retained productive beta chains. CDR3 protein duplicates are merged, each entry listing the most common genes and DNA. Here the V and J calls rest on TCRdb's processing, not on the authors' analysis. This sample comprises approximately 660,000 distinct CDR3 sequences, 59% of them detected only once. 11% of the sample lies in the top ten.

The CDR3 starts with the cysteine, ends with the phenylalanine, and has 13 residues. Only CDR3 DNA is held: 39 bases, read in frame from base 1. The germline V gene yields SGHRS for CDR1 and YFSETQ for CDR2. The specimen sequenced was blood. This receptor chain uses TRBV5-1 and TRBJ1-1, and perhaps TRBD1 as D gene, on 5 matching bases. The sequence came from a girl aged 2-10 years with multiple sclerosis. The CDR3 region: CASSFTGDTEAFF. The DNA sequence is as follows: TGTGCCAGCAGTTTTACGGGGGACACTGAAGCTTTCTTT. Where the CDR3 stops, the reference TRBV5-1 and TRBJ1-1 genes take over; the full variable domain is KAGVTQTPRYLIKTRGQQVTLSCSPISGHRSVSWYQQTPGQGLQFLFEYFSETQRNKGNFPGRFSGRQFSNSRSEMNVSTLELGDSALYLCASSFTGDTEAFFGQGTRLTVV.